This entry features one TCR beta chain sequence. The antigen remains unidentified. This sample stems from a study of T cell responses to AZD1222 COVID-19 vaccine. Generated by immunoSEQ multiplex PCR, the TCRdb table keeps only in-frame clones and is missing some. The table lists under 120,000 clones, around 90% of them singletons, with 2.5% in the top ten. Study-level findings and limits: Within unmutated variant regions lay the reported targets of nearly half of spike-specific TCRs.

This TCR was recovered from an adult who received the AZD1222 COVID-19 vaccine. Sequencing was performed on peripheral blood, taken 28 days after the second AZD1222 dose.

The CDR3 here is CASSPLPGQGNTEAFF. CDR3 DNA: TGTGCCAGCAGTCCTTTACCGGGACAGGGAAACACTGAAGCTTTCTTT. V is TRBV27 and J is TRBJ1-1; TRBD1 matches 9 bases. The CDR3 has 16 amino acids. Germline CDR1 MNHEY, CDR2 SMNVEV (reference sequence). The V segment lost 5 bases and the J segment 2 bases; nucleotides outside the gene matches: 9.